A selection of T cell receptor beta chains follows, all from one sample in a study of preoperative IRX-2 immunotherapy in early breast cancer. Measured with immunoSEQ multiplex PCR; TCRdb has only the in-frame clones, and not every one. The sample shows over 30,000 clones, about nine tenths of them seen only once. The specimen was tumor tissue, collected after IRX-2 immunotherapy. These receptors were obtained from a human donor with breast cancer. CDR3s include the opening cysteine and the closing phenylalanine or tryptophan.

CDR3aa | v_gene
CASSQVGRGENTEAFF | TRBV23-1
CASSLTGLGTDTQYF | TRBV7-5
CASRPALAGRGYTF | TRBV7-7
CASSHSGTGLEGYTF | TRBV19
CASSYSGTKNNYGYTF | TRBV6-8
CASSYWSGLVEQFF | TRBV6-8
CASRAETILNTEAFF | TRBV6-8
CASSLWESGELFF | TRBV23-1
CASSAGRSSNQPQHF | TRBV6-8
CASSYSNGGTTGELFF | TRBV6-8
CASSWGTLFNNEQFF | TRBV6-8
CAWADRSGEKLFF | TRBV30
CASSPGLSTDTQYF | TRBV5-1
CASSIFGQVNEKLFF | TRBV19
CATSPGTGDNQPQHF | TRBV15
CASRQTGGRGDSPLHF | TRBV10-2
CASSFAGSDQETQYF | TRBV11-3
CASSLRGPRTEAFF | TRBV7-6
CASSPPTSGSGTYEQYF | TRBV18
CASSRATNGAYEQYF | TRBV19
CASSRSGGVVQPQHF | TRBV6-8
CASSSWTGSSNEQFF | TRBV11-3
CANAKQGGVTGYTF | TRBV6-8
CASSQEFSGNTGELFF | TRBV4-1
CASSHGGGANTEAFF | TRBV7-5
CASSQEPWGGLYNEQFF | TRBV1
CASRGATGGMNTEAFF | TRBV28
CASSPPSFQGLREQYF | TRBV18
CASDRGSGNTIYF | TRBV6-8
CASSLTGGTHNSPLHF | TRBV11-3